Reported below is one TCR beta chain. TCRdb's copy holds only in-frame clones and misses some; the assay was immunoSEQ multiplex PCR. Of approximately 59,000 clones in the sample, more than 85% were seen once. The sample is drawn from a study of OX40 agonist ivuxolimab in advanced cancers. The trim removed 5 bases at V and 6 bases at J, leaving 10 bases unmatched. Germline V gives CDR1 LNHDA, CDR2 SQIVND (reference sequence). CDR3 size: 15 residues. The sequence came from an adult with an advanced solid tumor such as melanoma, head and neck, liver or kidney cancer. This specimen was CD4+ or CD8+ T cells sorted from blood, taken in a trial of the OX40 agonist ivuxolimab. The chain has TRBV19 and TRBJ1-5; the match to TRBD1 covers 7 bases. The CDR3 DNA reads as TGTGCCAGTAGTCCGCTAGGGACAGTTCGTCAGCCCCAGCATTTT. It yields the protein CASSPLGTVRQPQHF.